These T cell receptor delta chains were read from a single sample in a study of gamma-delta chains in newborns, infants, children. TCRdb used CATT to re-call clones from the reads. The data contain 15,000 or so delta-chain clones, roughly 7% of them seen just once; the ten biggest clones take up approximately 20%. The sample comprised blood. Receptor source: a child who was a newborn, infant or young child, either healthy, febrile or measles-vaccinated (not recorded which). Each CDR3 is given with its conserved first and last residue. A D gene is named only where the DNA matches it firmly. Size is stated for part of the rows, as once, few or many counts, or as a class when the clone is expanded.

V,J,D,size,CDR3,DNA
TRDV2,TRDJ1,TRDD3,NA,CACQLLGGYADNLTF,TGTGCCTGTCAGTTACTCGGGGGATACGCCGATAACCTCACCTTT
TRDV2,TRDJ3,NA,NA,CACDTVSGLVIRSWDTRQMFF,TGTGCCTGTGACACCGTTAGTGGTCTGGTGATCCGATCCTGGGACACACGACAGATGTTTTTC
TRDV2,TRDJ2,TRDD3,few,CACDSLGDTTAQLFF,TGTGCCTGTGACTCCCTGGGGGATACCACAGCACAACTCTTCTTT
TRDV2,TRDJ3,TRDD3,few,CACDTAGTGAASWDTRQMFF,TGTGCCTGTGACACCGCGGGTACTGGGGCCGCCTCCTGGGACACCCGACAGATGTTTTTC
TRDV2,TRDJ3,TRDD3,few,CACDSTGGYASSWDTRQMFF,TGTGCCTGTGATAGTACTGGGGGATACGCAAGCTCCTGGGACACCCGACAGATGTTTTTC
TRDV2,TRDJ1,NA,NA,CACDILGYTDKLIF,TGTGCCTGTGACATACTGGGCTACACCGATAAACTCATCTTT
TRAV29/DV5,TRDJ1,TRDD3,NA,CAASGDPLTGGYEDTDKLIF,TGTGCAGCAAGCGGGGATCCCTTAACTGGGGGATACGAGGACACCGATAAACTCATCTTT
TRDV2,TRDJ3,NA,NA,CACDGMRSSWDTRQMFF,TGTGCCTGTGACGGGATGCGTAGCTCCTGGGACACCCGACAGATGTTTTTC
TRDV2,TRDJ3,TRDD3,few,CACDTWTGGHLSWDTRQMFF,TGTGCCTGTGACACCTGGACTGGGGGCCACCTCTCCTGGGACACCCGACAGATGTTTTTC
TRDV2,TRDJ3,NA,NA,CACDTMGARGSWDTRQMFF,TGTGCCTGTGACACAATGGGGGCCCGAGGCTCCTGGGACACCCGACAGATGTTTTTC
TRDV2,TRDJ2,TRDD3,few,CACDYVGDTDLTAQLFF,TGTGCCTGTGACTACGTGGGGGATACCGACCTGACAGCACAACTCTTCTTC
TRDV2,TRDJ3,TRDD3,few,CACDTVLGAYSWDTRQMFF,TGTGCCTGTGACACAGTACTGGGGGCCTACTCCTGGGACACCCGACAGATGTTTTTC
TRDV2,TRDJ3,TRDD3,medium-sized,CACDTLGGDTGWDTRQMFF,TGTGCCTGTGACACCCTGGGGGGGGATACCGGCTGGGACACCCGACAGATGTTTTTC
TRDV2,TRDJ3,TRDD3,NA,CACDPLLGDTTWDTRQMFF,TGTGCCTGTGACCCCCTACTGGGGGATACAACCTGGGACACCCGACAGATGTTTTTC